A selection of T cell receptor beta chains follows, all from one sample in a study of control samples from healthy donors and cancer patients. Sequencing used immunoSEQ multiplex PCR; TCRdb keeps in-frame clones, though not all of them. This sample has around 71,000 clones, with about nine tenths found just once. The sequenced sample consisted of PBMCs. Receptors originate from a woman between 45 and 60 years old with colorectal cancer. Each CDR3 is given with its conserved first and last residue. Each record gives: V gene, CDR3 length, J gene, clone size, D gene, CDR3 protein, CDR3 DNA. The D gene is left open where the match is weak. Part of the rows lack a size; the others show once, few, many or a class for expanded clones.

TRBV7-2	15	TRBJ1-4	.	.	CASSGGRATNEKLFF	TGTGCCAGCAGCGGGGGGAGAGCAACTAATGAAAAACTGTTTTTT
TRBV5-1	15	TRBJ2-4	.	TRBD2	CASSLGLAGVNIQYF	TGCGCCAGCAGCTTGGGACTAGCGGGAGTTAACATTCAGTACTTC
TRBV19	15	TRBJ2-2	.	.	CASTPRAGGTGELFF	TGTGCCAGTACCCCTAGGGCGGGTGGCACCGGGGAGCTGTTTTTT
TRBV7-6	15	TRBJ2-7	once	.	CASSPDTGFSYEQYF	TGTGCCAGCAGCCCGGATACAGGATTCTCCTACGAGCAGTACTTC
TRBV3-1/TRBV3-2	15	TRBJ1-4	.	.	CASSQDWGTNEKLFF	TGTGCCAGCAGCCAAGACTGGGGAACTAATGAAAAACTGTTTTTT
TRBV27	16	TRBJ1-1	.	TRBD1	CASSLSPYRGNTEAFF	TGTGCCAGCAGTTTATCCCCGTACAGGGGGAACACTGAAGCTTTCTTT
TRBV10-3	13	TRBJ1-1	.	.	CAISATQNTEAFF	TGTGCCATCAGTGCGACTCAGAACACTGAAGCTTTCTTT
TRBV7-9	16	TRBJ2-1	.	.	CASSLDPQDLANEQFF	TGTGCCAGCAGCTTAGATCCACAGGATCTTGCGAATGAGCAGTTCTTC
TRBV5-1	14	TRBJ2-2	.	.	CASSGGQNTGELFF	TGCGCCAGCAGCGGGGGACAGAACACCGGGGAGCTGTTTTTT
TRBV28	15	TRBJ2-5	.	.	CASRGWRTEQETQYF	TGTGCCAGCCGGGGGTGGCGGACAGAACAAGAGACCCAGTACTTC
TRBV6-6	13	TRBJ1-1	.	.	CASNLIGNTEAFF	TGTGCCAGCAATTTAATAGGGAACACTGAAGCTTTCTTT
TRBV10-3	15	TRBJ2-7	.	.	CAISDPRKTIYEQYF	TGTGCCATCAGTGATCCTCGAAAAACCATCTACGAGCAGTACTTC
TRBV28	15	TRBJ2-1	.	TRBD2	CATQPGTSGRSEQFF	TGTGCCACTCAGCCCGGGACTAGCGGTCGAAGTGAGCAGTTCTTC
TRBV2	11	TRBJ1-2	once	TRBD1	CASIGTDGYTF	TGTGCCAGCATCGGGACAGATGGCTACACCTTC
TRBV11-3	15	TRBJ2-1	.	.	CASSVSGATSINQFF	TGTGCCAGCAGCGTTAGCGGCGCCACGAGCATAAACCAGTTCTTC
TRBV4-1	19	TRBJ1-1	.	.	CASSQPKDSPKGMNTEAFF	TGCGCCAGCAGCCAACCCAAGGACAGCCCCAAGGGGATGAACACTGAAGCTTTCTTT
TRBV11-2	15	TRBJ2-1	.	TRBD2	CASSLGSGSRYEQFF	TGTGCCAGCAGCTTAGGCAGCGGGAGCAGGTATGAGCAGTTCTTC
TRBV2	13	TRBJ2-7	.	.	CASSEDGGDEQYF	TGTGCCAGCAGTGAAGATGGAGGGGACGAGCAGTACTTC
TRBV30	12	TRBJ2-5	.	.	CAWRKGYETQYF	TGTGCCTGGAGGAAGGGGTATGAGACCCAGTACTTC
TRBV18	20	TRBJ1-3	.	TRBD1	CASSPFMLQGATISGNTIYF	TGTGCCAGCTCACCTTTTATGCTGCAGGGGGCTACCATCTCTGGAAACACCATATATTTT
TRBV30	13	TRBJ1-5	.	.	CAWSPSVNQPQHF	TGTGCCTGGAGTCCTAGCGTTAATCAGCCCCAGCATTTT
TRBV10-1	12	TRBJ1-1	.	.	CASSAGSTEAFF	TGCGCCAGCAGTGCCGGGAGCACTGAAGCTTTCTTT
TRBV6-1	16	TRBJ1-1	.	TRBD1	CASSVPGQGLKTEAFF	TGTGCCAGCAGTGTACCGGGACAGGGGTTGAAAACTGAAGCTTTCTTT
TRBV6-5	13	TRBJ1-1	.	.	CASMFAVNTEAFF	TGTGCCAGCATGTTTGCTGTGAACACTGAAGCTTTCTTT
TRBV25-1	14	TRBJ2-1	.	TRBD2	CASSEAGGGNEQFF	TGTGCCAGCAGTGAAGCGGGAGGGGGCAATGAGCAGTTCTTC
TRBV15	14	TRBJ2-3	.	.	CATSRRRYPDTQYF	TGTGCCACCAGCAGGCGACGCTACCCCGATACGCAGTATTTT
TRBV19	13	TRBJ2-5	.	.	CASSGTKPETQYF	TGTGCCAGTTCGGGGACAAAGCCGGAGACCCAGTACTTC
TRBV29-1	18	TRBJ1-1	.	TRBD1	CSSRGPGAVPDLNTEAFF	TGCAGCTCTAGGGGGCCAGGGGCCGTACCCGATTTGAACACTGAAGCTTTCTTT
TRBV7-2	12	TRBJ1-2	.	.	CASSSWSREYTF	TGTGCCAGCAGCTCGTGGTCCCGGGAATACACCTTC
TRBV28	16	TRBJ2-3	.	TRBD2	CASRERAGWGTDTQYF	TGTGCCAGCAGGGAAAGAGCGGGGTGGGGCACAGATACGCAGTATTTT
TRBV18	16	TRBJ1-1	.	.	CASSPTMTGGNTEAFF	TGTGCCAGCTCACCCACAATGACAGGTGGGAACACTGAAGCTTTCTTT
TRBV7-8	15	TRBJ2-5	.	.	CASSLGGDGKETQYF	TGTGCCAGCAGCTTAGGGGGGGACGGTAAAGAGACCCAGTACTTC
TRBV9	14	TRBJ1-2	.	.	CASSVDSRHYGYTF	TGTGCCAGCAGCGTAGATAGCAGACACTATGGCTACACCTTC
TRBV19	11	TRBJ1-4	.	.	CASQGYEKLFF	TGTGCCAGTCAGGGTTACGAAAAACTGTTTTTT
TRBV27	17	TRBJ2-6	.	.	CASSFLTDISGANVLTF	TGTGCCAGCAGTTTCCTCACCGATATCTCTGGGGCCAACGTCCTGACTTTC
TRBV30	13	TRBJ2-7	once	.	CAWSPGELRGTYF	TGTGCCTGGAGTCCGGGAGAACTACGGGGCACGTACTTC
TRBV5-8	14	TRBJ2-7	.	.	CASSWDGRTYEQYF	TGTGCCAGCAGCTGGGACGGCCGTACCTACGAGCAGTACTTC
TRBV19	14	TRBJ2-3	.	.	CASSIARGPDTQYF	TGTGCCAGTAGTATCGCCAGGGGACCAGATACGCAGTATTTT
TRBV9	14	TRBJ1-2	.	.	CATTRDQGGEGYTF	TGTGCCACTACTCGAGATCAGGGAGGTGAAGGCTACACCTTC
TRBV27	14	TRBJ1-6	.	.	CASSFGAYNSPLHF	TGTGCCAGCAGTTTTGGGGCCTATAATTCACCCCTCCACTTT
TRBV4-2	12	TRBJ2-2	.	.	CASSQSGSGLFF	TGTGCCAGCAGCCAATCAGGATCCGGGCTGTTTTTT
TRBV7-3	15	TRBJ1-2	.	.	CASSLDPGTRTGYTF	TGTGCCAGCAGCTTAGACCCCGGGACTCGGACTGGCTACACCTTC